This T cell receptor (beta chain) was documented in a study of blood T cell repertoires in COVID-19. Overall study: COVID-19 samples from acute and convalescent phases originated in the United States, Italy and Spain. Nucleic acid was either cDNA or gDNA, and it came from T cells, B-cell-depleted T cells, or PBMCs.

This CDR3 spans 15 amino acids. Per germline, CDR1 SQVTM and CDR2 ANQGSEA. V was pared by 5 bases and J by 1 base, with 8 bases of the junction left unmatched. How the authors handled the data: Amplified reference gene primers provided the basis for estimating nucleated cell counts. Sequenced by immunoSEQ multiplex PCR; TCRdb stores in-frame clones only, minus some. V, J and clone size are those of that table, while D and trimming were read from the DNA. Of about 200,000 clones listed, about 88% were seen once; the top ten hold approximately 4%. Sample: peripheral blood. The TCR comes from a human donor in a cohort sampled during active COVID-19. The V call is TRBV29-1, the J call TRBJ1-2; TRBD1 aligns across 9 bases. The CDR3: CSVLPGQGDNYGYTF. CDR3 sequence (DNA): TGCAGCGTTCTACCGGGACAGGGAGATAACTATGGCTACACCTTC.